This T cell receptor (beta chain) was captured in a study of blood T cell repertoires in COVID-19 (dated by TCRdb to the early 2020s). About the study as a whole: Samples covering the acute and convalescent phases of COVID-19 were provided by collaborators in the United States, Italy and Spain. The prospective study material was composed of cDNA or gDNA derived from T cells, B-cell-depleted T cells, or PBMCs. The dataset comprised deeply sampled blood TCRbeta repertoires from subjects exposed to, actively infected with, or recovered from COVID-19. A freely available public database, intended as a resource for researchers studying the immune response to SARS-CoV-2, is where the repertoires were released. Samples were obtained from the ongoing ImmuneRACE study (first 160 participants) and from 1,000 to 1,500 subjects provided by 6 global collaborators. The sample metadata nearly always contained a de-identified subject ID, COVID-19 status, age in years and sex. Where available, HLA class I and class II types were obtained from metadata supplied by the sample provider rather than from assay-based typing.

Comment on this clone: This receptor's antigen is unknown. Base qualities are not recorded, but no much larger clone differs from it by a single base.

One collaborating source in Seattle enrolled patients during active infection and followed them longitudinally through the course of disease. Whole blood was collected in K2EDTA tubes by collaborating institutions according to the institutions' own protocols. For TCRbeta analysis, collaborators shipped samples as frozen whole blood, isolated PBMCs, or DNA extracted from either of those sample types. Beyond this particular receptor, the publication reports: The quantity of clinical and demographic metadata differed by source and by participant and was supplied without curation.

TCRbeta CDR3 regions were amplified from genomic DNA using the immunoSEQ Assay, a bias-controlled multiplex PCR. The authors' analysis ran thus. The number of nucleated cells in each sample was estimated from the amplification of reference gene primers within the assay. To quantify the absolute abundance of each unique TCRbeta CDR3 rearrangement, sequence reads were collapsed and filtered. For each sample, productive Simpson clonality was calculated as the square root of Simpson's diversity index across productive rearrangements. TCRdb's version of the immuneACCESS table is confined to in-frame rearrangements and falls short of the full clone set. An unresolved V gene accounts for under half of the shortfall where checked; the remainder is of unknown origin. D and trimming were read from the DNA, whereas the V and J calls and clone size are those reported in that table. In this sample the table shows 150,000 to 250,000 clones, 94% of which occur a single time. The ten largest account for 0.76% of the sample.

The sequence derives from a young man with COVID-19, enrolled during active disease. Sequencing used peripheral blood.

The DNA sequence is TGTGCCAGCAGCTTTGTTTCCGGGAATAGCAATCAGCCCCAGCATTTT. Its translation is CASSFVSGNSNQPQHF. The V gene is TRBV7-9 and the J gene is TRBJ1-5; the D gene is unclear. Trimming costs V 3 bases and J 0 bases, and their ends lie 12 bases apart. Spanning cysteine to phenylalanine, the CDR3 consists of 16 amino acids. The CDR3 DNA has 48 bases and is translated from base 1. The germline V gene (reference sequence) supplies CDR1 SEHNR and CDR2 FQNEAQ.